This T cell receptor (beta chain) was documented in a study of neurological immune-mediated disorders. This clonotype has at least ten counts. Germline V gives CDR1 SGHRS, CDR2 YFSETQ. CDR3 length: 13 amino acids. After removal of 3 bases from V and 4 bases from J, the junction contained 2 bases not matched to a gene. Over 190 million TCR-beta sequences from 15-18 subjects came out of each sequencing run. TCRdb independently ran MiXCR on the 5' RACE reads; one entry per CDR3 protein. The sample has approximately 19,000 distinct CDR3 sequences; around 7.6% are singletons. The rearrangement uses TRBV5-1 and TRBJ1-2, with 8 positions matching TRBD1. This sequence was found in a young woman with HTLV-1-associated myelopathy (HAM/TSP). Sequencing was carried out using CD8+ T cells from blood. Here the CDR3 DNA reads TGCGCCAGCAGCTGGACAGGGACCTATGGCTACACCTTC. It translates to CASSWTGTYGYTF.